This T cell receptor (beta chain) was sequenced during a study of blood T cell repertoires in COVID-19. Study overall: Nucleic acid was either cDNA or gDNA, and it came from T cells, B-cell-depleted T cells, or PBMCs.

This CDR3 is built from 13 residues. Germline V gene lookup returns CDR1 SGHRS and CDR2 YFSETQ. The V gene end was trimmed by 1 base and the J gene end by 6 bases; junction bases not matched to a gene: 1. In the original analysis: It was from reference gene primer amplification that nucleated cell counts were estimated. Produced via immunoSEQ multiplex PCR; TCRdb's table is partial and in-frame only. V and J calls and clone size come straight from that table; D and trimming were deduced from the DNA. This sample has 140,000 or so clones; about nine tenths occur once, and the top ten carry around 1.5%.

This TCR was sampled from a human donor in a cohort sampled during active COVID-19. This chain links TRBV5-1 with TRBJ1-3, with 7 bases matching TRBD1. Sequencing was performed on peripheral blood. The CDR3 region is CASSLQGENTIYF. The CDR3 DNA is TGCGCCAGCAGCTTGCAGGGGGAAAACACCATATATTTT.